The 9 T cell receptor beta chains listed next were all sequenced from one sample in a study of blood T cell repertoires in COVID-19. Method: immunoSEQ multiplex PCR; TCRdb's copy keeps in-frame clones and lacks some. The sample includes roughly 250,000 clones, around 90% of them seen just once. Sequencing was done on a sample of PBMCs or T cells enriched from blood (not recorded which). These receptors came from a woman under 40 with acute COVID-19.

The CDR3 sequence is CASSSDRGTTDTQYF. As DNA, the CDR3 is TGTGCCAGCAGCTCGGACAGGGGGACGACAGATACGCAGTATTTT. The J gene is TRBJ2-3, the V gene TRBV13; 10 positions agree with TRBD1. Germline V lookup: CDR1 PRHDT, CDR2 FYEKMQ (reference sequence). This CDR3 region has 15 residues. The trim removed 4 bases at V and 3 bases at J, leaving 4 bases unmatched.

This rearrangement joins TRBV7-8 to TRBJ1-5; D may be TRBD1 (5 bases). The CDR3 has 16 residues. V gave up 5 bases and J gave up 9 bases, with 23 bases separating them. CDR1 is SGHVS and CDR2 is FQNEAQ in the germline V gene. CDR3 in amino acids: CASSTNRDGRDPPQHF. The CDR3 region has the DNA TGTGCCAGCAGCACCAACCGGGACGGGAGGGATCCGCCCCAGCATTTT. The full variable domain, rest sourced from reference TRBV7-8 and TRBJ1-5, is GAGVSQSPRYKVAKRGQDVALRCDPISGHVSLFWYQQALGQGPEFLTYFQNEAQLDKSGLPSDRFFAERPEGSVSTLKIQRTQQEDSAVYLCASSTNRDGRDPPQHFGDGTRLSIL.

V and J are TRBV9 and TRBJ2-5; D is perhaps TRBD2 (5 bases). The CDR3 contains 14 residues. V gave up 1 base and J gave up 5 bases, with 12 bases separating them. CDR1 SGDLS and CDR2 YYNGEE come from the germline V gene. For the CDR3, the DNA is TGTGCCAGCAGCGTAACCCAGGCGGGTGAGACCCAGTACTTC. This encodes CASSVTQAGETQYF.

This chain joins TRBV28 and TRBJ1-1; 8 nucleotides line up with TRBD1. V lost 11 bases to trimming and J lost 4 bases; unmatched junction nucleotides: 6. CDR3 length equals 12 residues. CDR1 MDHEN and CDR2 SYDVKM come from the germline V gene. The CDR3 DNA is TGTGCCGGACAGGGAGTTGGCACTGAAGCTTTCTTT. Its translation is CAGQGVGTEAFF.

The genes are TRBV6-1 and TRBJ1-1; tentative D call: TRBD1 (5 bases). This CDR3 contains 14 residues. V lost 1 base and J lost 5, with 11 bases in between. The germline CDR1 and CDR2 sequences are MNHNS and SASEGT. CDR3 residues: CASSEEGFGTEAFF. In DNA form, the CDR3 reads TGTGCCAGCAGTGAAGAGGGGTTTGGTACTGAAGCTTTCTTT.

V is TRBV25-1 and J is TRBJ2-7; the D is unclear. The CDR3 consists of 13 residues. V was clipped by 3 bases and J by 2 bases, with 8 bases between them. CDR1 and CDR2 from the germline V gene are MGHDK and SYGVNS. This CDR3 reads CASSDYSTYEQYF. In DNA, the CDR3 is TGTGCCAGCAGTGATTACAGTACCTACGAGCAGTACTTC.

The chain is built from TRBV2 and TRBJ1-3; 8 bases line up with TRBD1. This CDR3 comprises 16 residues. The ends lost 3 bases at V and 4 bases at J; junction bases unmatched: 8. CDR1 is SNHLY and CDR2 is FYNNEI in the germline V gene. Here the CDR3 reads CASSETKTGVGNTIYF. The CDR3 coding sequence is TGTGCCAGCAGTGAGACAAAGACAGGGGTCGGAAACACCATATATTTT.

The chain has TRBV14 and TRBJ2-5; D may be TRBD2 (6 bases). The V gene's germline CDR1 is SGHDN and CDR2 FVKESK. V lost 2 bases and J 2 bases, leaving 12 bases between the germline ends. This CDR3 is 15 amino acids long. The CDR3 loop reads CASSQTGARQETQYF. CDR3 DNA sequence: TGTGCCAGCAGCCAAACGGGAGCGCGTCAAGAGACCCAGTACTTC.

The chain recombines TRBV7-6 with TRBJ2-7; 7 bases map to TRBD1. Germline V gives CDR1 SGHVS, CDR2 FNYEAQ. The V segment lost 5 bases and the J segment 3 bases; nucleotides outside the gene matches: 4. This CDR3 spans 13 amino acids. The CDR3: CASSPSGGYEQYF. In DNA form, the CDR3 reads TGTGCCAGCAGCCCATCAGGGGGCTACGAGCAGTACTTC.